The T cell receptor (beta chain) under discussion was sequenced for a study of shared clonotypes between healthy human individuals. Overall study context: Aged between 18 and 49, the donors were a couple of women and three men.

From germline, CDR1 is SGDLS and CDR2 YYNGEE. V was cut by 4 bases and J by 4 bases, with 17 bases left in between. CDR3 size: 16 residues. Some clones are missing from TCRdb's copy, which holds only in-frame ones; the method was immunoSEQ multiplex PCR. The repertoire has 2 million to 2.5 million clones, approximately 95% of them found once; the top ten carry 0.39%. The rearrangement joins TRBV9 to TRBJ1-4; TRBD1 might be the D (6 bases). The sequenced material came from naive CD4+ T cells from PBMCs. Subset reported: CD45RA+ positively selected. The receptor comes from a man between 18 and 35 years old in good health. Some clones in this sample may be carry-over from other donors' samples. The CDR3: CASSLGHQPFNEKLFF. For the CDR3, the DNA is TGTGCCAGCAGCCTGGGACACCAACCCTTTAATGAAAAACTGTTTTTT.